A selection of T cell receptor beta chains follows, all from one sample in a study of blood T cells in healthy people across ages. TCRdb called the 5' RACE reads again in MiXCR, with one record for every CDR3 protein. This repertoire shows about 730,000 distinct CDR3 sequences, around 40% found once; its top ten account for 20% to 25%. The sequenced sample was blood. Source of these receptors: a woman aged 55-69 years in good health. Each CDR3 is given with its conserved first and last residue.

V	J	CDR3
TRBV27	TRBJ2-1	CASRYPGTGSNEQFF
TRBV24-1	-	CATSDSTGMHIQYF
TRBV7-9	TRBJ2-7	CASSRQPYEQYF
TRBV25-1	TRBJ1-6	CASSEYGGLSSSYNSPLHF
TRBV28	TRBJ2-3	CASSPILGLENTDTQYF
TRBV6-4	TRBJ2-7	CASPGQRSYEQYF
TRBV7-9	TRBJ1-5	CASSPPGWDQPQHF
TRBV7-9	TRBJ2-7	CASSPGLAAYEQYF
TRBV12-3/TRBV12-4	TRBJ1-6	CASQEEGNYNSPLHF
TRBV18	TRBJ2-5	CASSSDRVVQETQYF
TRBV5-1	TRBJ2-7	CASSFDGQESSYEQYF
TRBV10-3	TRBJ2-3	CATRTGTHTDTQYF
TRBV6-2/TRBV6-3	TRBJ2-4	CASSYGGAGGNIQYF
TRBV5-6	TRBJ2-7	CASSERGTREAQYF
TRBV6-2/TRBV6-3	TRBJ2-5	CASSYSGQATETQYF
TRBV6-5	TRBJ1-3	CASSHTGQGAGNTIYF
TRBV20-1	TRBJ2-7	CSALRQGSYEQYF
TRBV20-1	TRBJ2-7	CSARPDEYEQYF
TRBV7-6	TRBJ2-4	CASSPGDIQYF
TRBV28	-	CASSLRGQREAATQYF
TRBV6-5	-	CASSFQQGMNEQYF
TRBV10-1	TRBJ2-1	CASSESAGSYNEQFF
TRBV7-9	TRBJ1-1	CASSFTDRGNTEAFF
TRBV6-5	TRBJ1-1	CANNHLRAGTEAFF
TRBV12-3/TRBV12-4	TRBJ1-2	CASSKDRKTMGYTF
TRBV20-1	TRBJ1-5	CSAREVFRGSNQPQHF
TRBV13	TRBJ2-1	CASSPSGGDSYNEQFF
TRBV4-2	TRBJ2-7	CASSQPTAGRPNKQYF
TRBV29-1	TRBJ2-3	CSAVEGPDTQYF
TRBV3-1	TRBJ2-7	CASSHGGGPSSYEQYF
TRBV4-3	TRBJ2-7	CASSQEGAGYSYEQYF
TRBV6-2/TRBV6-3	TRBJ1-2	CATSSAGRGDSYGYTF
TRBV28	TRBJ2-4	CASSLQGRDIQYF
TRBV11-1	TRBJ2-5	CASSLDELAPYQETQYF
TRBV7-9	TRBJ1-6	CASSLSQIRSPLHF
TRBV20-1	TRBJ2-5	CSAHDQRGQETQYF
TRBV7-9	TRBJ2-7	CASSLRTAYEQYF
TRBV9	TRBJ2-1	CASSPAGGHNEQFF
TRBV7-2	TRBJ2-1	CASFQGYSYNEQFF
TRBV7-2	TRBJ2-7	CASSWSRDNEQYF
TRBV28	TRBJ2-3	CASSTSVAVGEDTQYF
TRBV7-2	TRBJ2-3	CASSLGAGAGDTQYF
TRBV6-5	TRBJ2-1	CASSYSGLAASNEQFF
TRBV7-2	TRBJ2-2	CASSLLGGELFF